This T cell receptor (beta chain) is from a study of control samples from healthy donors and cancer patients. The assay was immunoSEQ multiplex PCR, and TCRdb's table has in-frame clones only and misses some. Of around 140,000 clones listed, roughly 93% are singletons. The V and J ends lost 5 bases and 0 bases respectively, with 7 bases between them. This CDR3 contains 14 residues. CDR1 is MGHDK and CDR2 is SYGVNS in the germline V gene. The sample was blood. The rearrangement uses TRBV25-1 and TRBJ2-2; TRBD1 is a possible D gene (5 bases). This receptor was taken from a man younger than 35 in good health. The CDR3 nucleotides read TGTGCCAGCAGTCTAGGGGCGAACACCGGGGAGCTGTTTTTT. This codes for CASSLGANTGELFF.